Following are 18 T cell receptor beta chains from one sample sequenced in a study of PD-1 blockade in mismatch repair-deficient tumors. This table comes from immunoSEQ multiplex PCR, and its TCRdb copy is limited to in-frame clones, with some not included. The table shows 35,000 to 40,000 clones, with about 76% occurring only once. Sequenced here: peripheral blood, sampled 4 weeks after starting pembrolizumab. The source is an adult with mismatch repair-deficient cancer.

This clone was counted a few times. DNA for the CDR3: TGTGCCAGCAGTAAGCTGGACAGGGCAGATACGCAGTATTTT. Its translation is CASSKLDRADTQYF. The chain employs TRBV27 and TRBJ2-3; 8 bases are a match to TRBD1. This CDR3 contains 14 residues. Germline V CDR1 and CDR2: MNHEY, SMNVEV (reference sequence). Germline trimming cut 5 bases from V and 4 bases from J; bases unmatched to any gene: 5.

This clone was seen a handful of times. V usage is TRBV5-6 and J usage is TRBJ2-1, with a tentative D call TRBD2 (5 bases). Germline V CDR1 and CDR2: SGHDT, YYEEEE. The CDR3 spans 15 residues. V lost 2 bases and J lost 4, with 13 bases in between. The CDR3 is CASSLGLTVYNEQFF. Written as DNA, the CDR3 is TGTGCCAGCAGCTTAGGACTTACCGTTTACAATGAGCAGTTCTTC.

The CDR3 spells CASSLILGIRDTQYF. As DNA, the CDR3 is TGCGCCAGCAGCCTTATATTAGGGATCAGAGATACGCAGTATTTT. The chain uses TRBV4-3 and TRBJ2-3; D not certain. There are 15 residues in the CDR3. Germline V lookup: CDR1 LGHNA, CDR2 YSLEER. The V and J ends lost 4 bases and 5 bases respectively, with 16 bases between them.

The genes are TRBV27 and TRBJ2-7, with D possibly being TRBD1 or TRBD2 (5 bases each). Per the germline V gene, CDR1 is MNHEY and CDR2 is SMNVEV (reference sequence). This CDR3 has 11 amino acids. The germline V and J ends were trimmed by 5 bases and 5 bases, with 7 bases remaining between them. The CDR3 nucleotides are TGTGCCAGCAGTGGGACCCACGAGCAGTACTTC. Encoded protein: CASSGTHEQYF.

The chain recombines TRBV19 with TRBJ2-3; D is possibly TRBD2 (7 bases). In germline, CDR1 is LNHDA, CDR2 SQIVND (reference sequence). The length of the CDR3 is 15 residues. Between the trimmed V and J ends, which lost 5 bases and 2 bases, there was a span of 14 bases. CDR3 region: CASSFGGPITDTQYF. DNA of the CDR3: TGTGCCAGTAGTTTCGGGGGGCCTATCACAGATACGCAGTATTTT.

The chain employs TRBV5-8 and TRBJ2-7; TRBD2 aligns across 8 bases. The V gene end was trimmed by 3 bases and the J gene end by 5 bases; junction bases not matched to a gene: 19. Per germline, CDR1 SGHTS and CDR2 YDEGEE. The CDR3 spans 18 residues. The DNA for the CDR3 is TGTGCCAGCAGCTCGGCATCCGTCTTAGCGGGACGGTTACACGAGCAGTACTTC. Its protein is CASSSASVLAGRLHEQYF.

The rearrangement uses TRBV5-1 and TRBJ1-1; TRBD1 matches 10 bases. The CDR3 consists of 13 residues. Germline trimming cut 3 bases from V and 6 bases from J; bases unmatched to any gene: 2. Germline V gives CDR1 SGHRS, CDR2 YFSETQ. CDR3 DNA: TGCGCCAGCAGCTGGACAGGGGGGGCTGAAGCTTTCTTT. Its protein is CASSWTGGAEAFF.

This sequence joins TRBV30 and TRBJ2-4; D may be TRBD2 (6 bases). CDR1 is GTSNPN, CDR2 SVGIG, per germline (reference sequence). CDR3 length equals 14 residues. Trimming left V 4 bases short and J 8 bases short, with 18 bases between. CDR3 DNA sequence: TGTGCCTGGAACGTGGCGGGAAGGATGGACATTCAGTACTTC. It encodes CAWNVAGRMDIQYF.

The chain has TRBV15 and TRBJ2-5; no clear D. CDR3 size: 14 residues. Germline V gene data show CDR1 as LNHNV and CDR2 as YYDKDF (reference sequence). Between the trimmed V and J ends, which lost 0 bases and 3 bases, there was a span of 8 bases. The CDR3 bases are TGTGCCACCAGCAGAGATAAGGGAAAAGAGACCCAGTACTTC. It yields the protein CATSRDKGKETQYF. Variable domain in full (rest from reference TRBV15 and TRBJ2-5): DAMVIQNPRYQVTQFGKPVTLSCSQTLNHNVMYWYQQKSSQAPKLLFHYYDKDFNNEADTPDNFQSRRPNTSFCFLDIRSPGLGDTAMYLCATSRDKGKETQYFGPGTRLLVL.

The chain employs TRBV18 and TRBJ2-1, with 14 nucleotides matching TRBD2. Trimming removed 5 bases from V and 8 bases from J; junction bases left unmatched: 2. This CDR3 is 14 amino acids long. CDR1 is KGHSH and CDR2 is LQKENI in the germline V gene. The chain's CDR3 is CASSRGLAGDEQFF. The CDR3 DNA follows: TGTGCCAGCTCAAGGGGACTAGCGGGAGATGAGCAGTTCTTC.

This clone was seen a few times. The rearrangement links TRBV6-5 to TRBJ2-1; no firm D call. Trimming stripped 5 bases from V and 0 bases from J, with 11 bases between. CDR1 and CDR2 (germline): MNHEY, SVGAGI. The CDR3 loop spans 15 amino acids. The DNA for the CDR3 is TGTGCCAGCAGTCAGTCGGAAAGCTCCTACAATGAGCAGTTCTTC. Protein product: CASSQSESSYNEQFF.

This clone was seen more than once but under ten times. This CDR3 is CNRGDNEQFF. Written as DNA, the CDR3 is TGCAACCGGGGGGACAATGAGCAGTTCTTC. This chain joins TRBV29-1 and TRBJ2-1, with TRBD2 matching over 7 bases. Per the germline V gene, CDR1 is SQVTM and CDR2 is ANQGSEA. The CDR3 contains 10 residues.

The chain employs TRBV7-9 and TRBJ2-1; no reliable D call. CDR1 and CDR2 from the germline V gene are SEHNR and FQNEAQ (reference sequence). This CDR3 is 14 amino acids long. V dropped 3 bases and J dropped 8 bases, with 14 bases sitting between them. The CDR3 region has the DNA TGTGCCAGCAGCTTCGGTTGGTCAGTCCATGAGCAGTTCTTC. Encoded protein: CASSFGWSVHEQFF.

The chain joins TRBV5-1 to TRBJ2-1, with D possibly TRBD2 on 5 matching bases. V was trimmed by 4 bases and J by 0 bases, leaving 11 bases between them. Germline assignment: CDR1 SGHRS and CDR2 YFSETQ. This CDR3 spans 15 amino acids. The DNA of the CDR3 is TGCGCCAGCAGCAAACTAGGAAACTCCTACAATGAGCAGTTCTTC. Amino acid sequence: CASSKLGNSYNEQFF.

The CDR3 is CATSRDVYLETQYF. The CDR3 coding sequence is TGTGCCACCAGCAGAGATGTCTACCTAGAGACCCAGTACTTC. The V call is TRBV15, the J call TRBJ2-5; D is uncertain. Germline CDR1 reads LNHNV; CDR2 reads YYDKDF (reference sequence). V was trimmed by 0 bases and J by 4 bases, leaving 9 bases between them. The CDR3 totals 14 residues.

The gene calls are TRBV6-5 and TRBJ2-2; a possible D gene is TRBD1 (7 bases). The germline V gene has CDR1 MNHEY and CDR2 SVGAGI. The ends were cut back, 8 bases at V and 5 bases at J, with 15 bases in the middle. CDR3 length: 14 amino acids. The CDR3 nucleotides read TGTGCCAGCTACAGGGGAGGCGATACCGGGGAGCTGTTTTTT. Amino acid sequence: CASYRGGDTGELFF.

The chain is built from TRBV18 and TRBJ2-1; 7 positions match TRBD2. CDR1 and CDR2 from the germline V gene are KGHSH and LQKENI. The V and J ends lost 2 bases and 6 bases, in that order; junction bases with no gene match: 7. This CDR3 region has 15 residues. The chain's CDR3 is CASSPSLAEGNEQFF. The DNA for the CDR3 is TGTGCCAGCTCACCAAGCCTAGCGGAGGGCAATGAGCAGTTCTTC.

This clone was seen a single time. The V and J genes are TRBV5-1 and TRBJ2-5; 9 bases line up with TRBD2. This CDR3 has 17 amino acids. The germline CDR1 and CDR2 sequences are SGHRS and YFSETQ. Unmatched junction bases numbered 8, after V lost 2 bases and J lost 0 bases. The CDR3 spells CASSLTPLAGNQETQYF. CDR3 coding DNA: TGCGCCAGCAGCTTAACCCCGCTAGCGGGAAACCAAGAGACCCAGTACTTC. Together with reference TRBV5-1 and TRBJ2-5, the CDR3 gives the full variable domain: KAGVTQTPRYLIKTRGQQVTLSCSPISGHRSVSWYQQTPGQGLQFLFEYFSETQRNKGNFPGRFSGRQFSNSRSEMNVSTLELGDSALYLCASSLTPLAGNQETQYFGPGTRLLVL.